The T cell receptor beta chain under discussion was sequenced for a study of blood T cells in healthy people across ages. Trimming left V 1 base short and J 0 bases short, with 13 bases between. Germline assignment: CDR1 SGHVS and CDR2 FNYEAQ. CDR3 length: 16 residues. This clonotype was counted only a few times. Combining a sample-barcoded 5' primer with a J-beta primer mix, a second PCR ran for roughly 7 to 12 cycles. TCRdb reanalysed the 5' RACE reads using MiXCR and keeps one entry per CDR3 protein. The sample yields some 710,000 distinct CDR3 sequences, 20% to 25% seen once. This clonotype was sampled from a man in his 70s in good health. Sequences were obtained from blood. The chain combines TRBV7-6 with TRBJ2-7, with TRBD1 as a possible D gene (6 bases). This CDR3 is CASSLVEGDPSYEQYF. In DNA form, the CDR3 reads TGTGCCAGCAGCTTAGTTGAGGGGGACCCCTCCTACGAGCAGTACTTC.